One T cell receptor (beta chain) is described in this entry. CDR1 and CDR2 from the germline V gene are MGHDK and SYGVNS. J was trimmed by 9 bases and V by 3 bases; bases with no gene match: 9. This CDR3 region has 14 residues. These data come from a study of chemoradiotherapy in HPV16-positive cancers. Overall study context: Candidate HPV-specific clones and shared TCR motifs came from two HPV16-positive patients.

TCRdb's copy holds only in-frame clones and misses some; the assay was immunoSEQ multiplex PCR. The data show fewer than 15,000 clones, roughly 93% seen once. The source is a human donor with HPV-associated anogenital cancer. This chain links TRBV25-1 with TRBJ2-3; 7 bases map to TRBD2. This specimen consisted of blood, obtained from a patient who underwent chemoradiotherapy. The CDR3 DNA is TGTGCCAGCAGTGACCTGGCGGGGGTTAGCACGCAGTATTTT. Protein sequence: CASSDLAGVSTQYF. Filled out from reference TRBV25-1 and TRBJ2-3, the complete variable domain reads EADIYQTPRYLVIGTGKKITLECSQTMGHDKMYWYQQDPGMELHLIHYSYGVNSTEKGDLSSESTVSRIRTEHFPLTLESARPSHTSQYLCASSDLAGVSTQYFGPGTRLTVL.